The next 16 T cell receptor beta chains were all read from a single sample in a study of blood T cell repertoires in COVID-19. Sequencing used immunoSEQ multiplex PCR; TCRdb keeps in-frame clones, though not all of them. The sample has 150,000 to 200,000 clones; around 81% are singletons. Sequencing was performed on peripheral blood. These receptor sequences come from a human donor with acute or convalescent COVID-19. The donor label of this sample is uncertain.

The chain combines TRBV5-5 with TRBJ1-1; no clear D. Germline assignment: CDR1 SGHKS and CDR2 YYEKEE (reference sequence). This CDR3 is built from 17 residues. Trimming stripped 0 bases from V and 2 bases from J, with 17 bases between. CDR3: CASSLGPAGMRNTEAFF. The CDR3 DNA reads as TGTGCCAGCAGCTTGGGGCCTGCGGGGATGCGAAACACTGAAGCTTTCTTT.

The V gene is TRBV30, the J gene TRBJ1-5, with D perhaps TRBD1 (5 bases). The CDR3 runs 14 residues. Trimming shortened V by 5 bases and J by 5 bases, and 16 bases separated the two germline ends. Germline loops: CDR1 GTSNPN, CDR2 SVGIG (reference sequence). DNA of the CDR3: TGTGCCTGGGGCCGATCTCGGGGGGATCAGCCCCAGCATTTT. Protein sequence: CAWGRSRGDQPQHF.

This clone was seen a few times. The chain carries TRBV10-2 and TRBJ2-1; 8 bases line up with TRBD2. V shed 5 bases and J 8 bases; nucleotides not matched to a gene: 11. The CDR3 covers 15 residues. Germline-derived CDR1 and CDR2 are WSHSY and SAAADI. In nucleotides, the CDR3 is TGCGCCAGCAGTCCCACCGGGACTAGTCTATATGAGCAGTTCTTC. This translates into CASSPTGTSLYEQFF.

The gene calls are TRBV9 and TRBJ2-2, with D perhaps TRBD1 (6 bases). Between the trimmed V and J ends, which lost 0 bases and 5 bases, there was a span of 11 bases. This CDR3 comprises 15 residues. CDR1 is SGDLS, CDR2 YYNGEE, per germline. CDR3 in amino acids: CASSVGPGDTGELFF. The CDR3, as DNA: TGTGCCAGCAGCGTAGGTCCAGGGGATACCGGGGAGCTGTTTTTT.

The CDR3 loop reads CASSFLAGNEQFF. Written as DNA, the CDR3 is TGTGCCAGCAGTTTCCTAGCGGGAAATGAGCAGTTCTTC. The gene calls are TRBV27 and TRBJ2-1; 9 bases are a match to TRBD2. The CDR3 runs 13 residues. Germline trimming cut 3 bases from V and 7 bases from J; bases unmatched to any gene: 1. CDR1 MNHEY and CDR2 SMNVEV come from the germline V gene (reference sequence).

The sample holds one count of this clone. The chain employs TRBV9 and TRBJ2-1; no reliable D call. The V gene's germline CDR1 is SGDLS and CDR2 YYNGEE. The V end was cut by 0 bases, the J end by 3 bases, with 10 bases between. This CDR3 region has 15 residues. As DNA, the CDR3 is TGTGCCAGCAGCGTAGAATTAGCCCTCTACAATGAGCAGTTCTTC. Translated: CASSVELALYNEQFF.

The chain links TRBV9 to TRBJ2-5; D might be TRBD1 (9 bases). This CDR3 region has 16 residues. V was cut by 4 bases and J by 5 bases, with 21 bases left in between. Germline loops: CDR1 SGDLS, CDR2 YYNGEE. The DNA for the CDR3 is TGTGCCAGCAGCCCACAGGGGGCTAGCGGGCGGGAGACCCAGTACTTC. Translated, it gives CASSPQGASGRETQYF.

This chain links TRBV28 with TRBJ2-7; TRBD1 matches at 11 bases. V lost 6 bases to trimming and J lost 3 bases; unmatched junction nucleotides: 7. The CDR3 has 15 amino acids. Germline CDR1 reads MDHEN; CDR2 reads SYDVKM. Written as DNA, the CDR3 is TGTGCCAGCAGCTTCTGGACAGGGGGCTTCTACGAGCAGTACTTC. Translated: CASSFWTGGFYEQYF.

This clone came up many times. J is TRBJ1-4 and V is TRBV14; D not resolved. The CDR3 spans 16 residues. Looked up from germline, CDR1 is SGHDN and CDR2 is FVKESK. V dropped 2 bases and J dropped 0 bases, with 10 bases sitting between them. The CDR3 loop is CASSQTISATNEKLFF. CDR3 coding DNA: TGTGCCAGCAGCCAAACAATCAGTGCAACTAATGAAAAACTGTTTTTT.

The genes are TRBV27 and TRBJ1-4; D not resolved. The CDR3 has 14 residues. Germline V CDR1 and CDR2: MNHEY, SMNVEV (reference sequence). Trimming removed 3 bases from V and 8 bases from J, with 13 bases in between. CDR3: CASSFSPGGEKLFF. In nucleotides, the CDR3 is TGTGCCAGCAGTTTTTCGCCCGGAGGGGAAAAACTGTTTTTT.

This clone was detected once. The V gene is TRBV4-1, the J gene TRBJ1-5, with D maybe TRBD1 (5 bases). The CDR3 totals 15 residues. CDR1 is MGHRA, CDR2 YSYEKL, per germline. The germline V and J ends were trimmed by 1 base and 4 bases, with 11 bases remaining between them. The CDR3 loop reads CASSQVGAGNQPQHF. In DNA form, the CDR3 reads TGCGCCAGCAGCCAAGTAGGGGCAGGGAATCAGCCCCAGCATTTT.

The chain couples TRBV10-2 to TRBJ1-3; no firm D call. The CDR3 extends over 13 amino acids. Trimming took 3 bases from V and 8 from J, leaving 11 bases between them. CDR1 is WSHSY, CDR2 SAAADI, per germline. The CDR3: CASSEAGPDTIYF. The CDR3 coding sequence is TGCGCCAGCAGTGAAGCAGGTCCGGACACCATATATTTT.

V gene TRBV15 combines with J gene TRBJ2-7; the match to TRBD1 covers 11 bases. Germline V lookup: CDR1 LNHNV, CDR2 YYDKDF (reference sequence). Trimming took 5 bases from V and 3 from J; bases not matched to a gene: 6. The CDR3 runs 15 residues. DNA for the CDR3: TGTGCCACCAGCTCGGGAGGGACAGGGGGCTACGAGCAGTACTTC. Its translation: CATSSGGTGGYEQYF.

The chain links TRBV11-2 to TRBJ1-1; possible D gene TRBD1, 6 bases. Germline V gives CDR1 SGHAT, CDR2 FQNNGV. The V end lost 5 bases, the J end lost 7 bases, and 11 bases lay between the germline ends. The CDR3 spans 12 residues. CDR3 coding DNA: TGTGCCAGCAGCCTGGACAGTCGTGAAGCTTTCTTT. Amino acids: CASSLDSREAFF.

This chain connects TRBV18 to TRBJ2-3; the match to TRBD1 covers 7 bases. Looked up from germline, CDR1 is KGHSH and CDR2 is LQKENI. This CDR3 has 15 amino acids. With V trimmed by 1 base and J by 0 bases, 1 base remained unmatched. CDR3 sequence: CASSPRTGSTDTQYF. CDR3 bases: TGTGCCAGCTCACCACGGACAGGAAGCACAGATACGCAGTATTTT.

The gene calls are TRBV6-5 and TRBJ1-4; a possible D gene is TRBD1 (5 bases). The CDR3 has 13 residues. With 6 bases removed from V and 8 bases from J, the gap between germline ends came to 13 bases. Germline CDR1 is MNHEY and CDR2 is SVGAGI. The CDR3 sequence: CASRRDAGEKLFF. For the CDR3, the DNA is TGTGCCAGCAGACGGGACGCGGGGGAAAAACTGTTTTTT.